This T cell receptor beta chain was sequenced in a study of blood T cell repertoires in COVID-19. Study-wide context: Italy, Spain and the United States were the sources of the convalescent and acute COVID-19 samples. T cells, B-cell-depleted T cells, or PBMCs supplied cDNA or gDNA.

The Seattle patients, enrolled during active infection, were followed longitudinally. V lost 0 bases to trimming and J lost 3 bases; unmatched junction nucleotides: 6. The CDR3 spans 16 residues. Germline V gene sequence: CDR1 SGHTA, CDR2 FQGNSA. Original methodology: By means of reference gene primer amplification, nucleated cell counts were estimated. Assay used: immunoSEQ multiplex PCR; TCRdb lists only in-frame clones, some missing. That table gives V, J and clone size, and the DNA gave D and trimming. The sample contains nearly 350,000 clones, about nine tenths of which appear only once. The TCR was taken from a woman aged 65 to 85 with COVID-19, enrolled during active disease. Sample: peripheral blood. The chain recombines TRBV7-2 with TRBJ2-3; 7 bases fit TRBD1. The CDR3 loop reads CASSLAQGIGTDTQYF. CDR3 nucleotide sequence: TGTGCCAGCAGCTTAGCACAGGGGATCGGGACAGATACGCAGTATTTT.